This T cell receptor beta chain derives from a study of T cell responses to AZD1222 COVID-19 vaccine. General study results and limits: Females outnumbered males among donors, who were mostly white British; clonal diversity was possibly underestimated. At baseline, seropositivity was found in only six or seven AZD1222 recipients.

The CDR3 sequence is 14 residues long. Trimming took 7 bases from V and 3 from J, leaving 15 bases between them. In germline, CDR1 is SGHTA, CDR2 FQGNSA. With regard to this clone: Its antigen is still unknown.

Only in-frame clones appear in the TCRdb table, and some are missing; sequencing was by immunoSEQ multiplex PCR. The sample consists of tens of thousands of clones, 92% of them appearing once. Here the sequenced sample was peripheral blood, taken 28 days after the second AZD1222 dose. The chain has TRBV7-2 and TRBJ2-5; D gene uncertain. This sequence originates from an adult who received the AZD1222 COVID-19 vaccine. CDR3 DNA: TGTGCCAGCACCCCGAGTGGTTTAGAAGAGACCCAGTACTTC. This encodes CASTPSGLEETQYF.